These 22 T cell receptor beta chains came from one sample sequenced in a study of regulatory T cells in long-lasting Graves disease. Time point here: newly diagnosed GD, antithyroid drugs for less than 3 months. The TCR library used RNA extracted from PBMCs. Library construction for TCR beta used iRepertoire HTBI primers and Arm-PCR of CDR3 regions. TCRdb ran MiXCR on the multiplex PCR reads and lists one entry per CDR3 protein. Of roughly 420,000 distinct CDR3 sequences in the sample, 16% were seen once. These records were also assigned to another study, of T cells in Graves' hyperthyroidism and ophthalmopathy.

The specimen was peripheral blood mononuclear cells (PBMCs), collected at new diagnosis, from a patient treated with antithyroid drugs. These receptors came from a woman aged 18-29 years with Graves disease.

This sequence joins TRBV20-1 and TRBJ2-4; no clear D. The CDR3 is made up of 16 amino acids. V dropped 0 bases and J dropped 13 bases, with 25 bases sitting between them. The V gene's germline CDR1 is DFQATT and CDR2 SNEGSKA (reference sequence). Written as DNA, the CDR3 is TGCAGTGCTAGAGATTTTATGAAGCCCTCCTACAATGAGCAGTACTTC. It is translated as CSARDFMKPSYNEQYF.

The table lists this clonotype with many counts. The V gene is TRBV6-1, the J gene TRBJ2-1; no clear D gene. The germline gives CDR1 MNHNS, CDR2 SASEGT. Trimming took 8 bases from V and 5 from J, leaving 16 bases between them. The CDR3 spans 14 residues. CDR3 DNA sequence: TGTGCCAGCCACCCCCTTGGGCCAAACAATGAGCAGTTCTTC. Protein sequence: CASHPLGPNNEQFF.

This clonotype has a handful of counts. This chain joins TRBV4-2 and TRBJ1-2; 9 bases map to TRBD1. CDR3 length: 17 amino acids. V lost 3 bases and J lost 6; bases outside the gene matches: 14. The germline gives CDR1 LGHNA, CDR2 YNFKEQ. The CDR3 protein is CASSQGQGGPAAHGYTF. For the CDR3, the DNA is TGTGCCAGCAGCCAGGGACAGGGAGGCCCAGCGGCCCATGGCTACACCTTC.

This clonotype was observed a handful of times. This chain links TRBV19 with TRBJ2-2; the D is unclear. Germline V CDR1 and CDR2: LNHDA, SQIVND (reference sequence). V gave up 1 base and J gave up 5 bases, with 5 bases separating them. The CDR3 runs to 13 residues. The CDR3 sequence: CASSIGVTGELFF. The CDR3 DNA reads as TGTGCCAGTAGTATAGGGGTAACCGGGGAGCTGTTTTTT.

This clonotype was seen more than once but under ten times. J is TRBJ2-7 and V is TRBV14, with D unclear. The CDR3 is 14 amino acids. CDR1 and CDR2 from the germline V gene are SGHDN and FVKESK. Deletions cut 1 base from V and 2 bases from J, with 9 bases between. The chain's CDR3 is CASSQVSRPYEQYF. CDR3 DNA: TGTGCCAGCAGCCAAGTTAGTAGGCCCTACGAGCAGTACTTC.

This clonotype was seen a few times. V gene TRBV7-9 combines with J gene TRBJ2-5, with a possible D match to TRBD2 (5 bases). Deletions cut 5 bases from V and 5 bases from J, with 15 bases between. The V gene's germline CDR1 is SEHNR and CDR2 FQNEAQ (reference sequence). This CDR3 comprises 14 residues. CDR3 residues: CASSPGVGGETQYF. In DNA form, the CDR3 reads TGTGCCAGCAGCCCAGGAGTAGGCGGGGAGACCCAGTACTTC.

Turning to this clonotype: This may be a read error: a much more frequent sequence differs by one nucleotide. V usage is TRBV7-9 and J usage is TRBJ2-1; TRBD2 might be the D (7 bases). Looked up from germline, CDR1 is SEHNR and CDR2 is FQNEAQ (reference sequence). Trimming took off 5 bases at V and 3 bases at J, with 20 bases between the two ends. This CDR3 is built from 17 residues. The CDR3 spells CASSRRGSAGVYNEQFF. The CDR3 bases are TGTGCCAGCAGCCGTAGGGGGTCCGCGGGAGTCTACAATGAGCAGTTCTTC.

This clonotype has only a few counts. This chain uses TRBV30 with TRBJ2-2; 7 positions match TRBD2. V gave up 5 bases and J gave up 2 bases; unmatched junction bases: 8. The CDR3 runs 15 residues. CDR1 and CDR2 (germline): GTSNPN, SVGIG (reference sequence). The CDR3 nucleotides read TGTGCCTGGGGGGTTCGCGGGGGTAACACCGGGGAGCTGTTTTTT. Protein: CAWGVRGGNTGELFF.

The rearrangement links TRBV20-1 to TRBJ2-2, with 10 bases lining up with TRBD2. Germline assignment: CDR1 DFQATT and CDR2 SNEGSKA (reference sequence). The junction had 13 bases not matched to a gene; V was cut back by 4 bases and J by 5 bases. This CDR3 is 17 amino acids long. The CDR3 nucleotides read TGCAGTGCTACTAAAGTTCTAGCGGGAGTGGGGACCGGGGAGCTGTTTTTT. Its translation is CSATKVLAGVGTGELFF.

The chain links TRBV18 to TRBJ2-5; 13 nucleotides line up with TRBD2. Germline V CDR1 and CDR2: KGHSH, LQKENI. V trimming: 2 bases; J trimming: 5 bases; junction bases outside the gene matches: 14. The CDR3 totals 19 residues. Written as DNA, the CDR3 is TGTGCCAGCTCACCATCACCCGACCAAGTGGGACTAGCGGGGGAGACCCAGTACTTC. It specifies CASSPSPDQVGLAGETQYF.

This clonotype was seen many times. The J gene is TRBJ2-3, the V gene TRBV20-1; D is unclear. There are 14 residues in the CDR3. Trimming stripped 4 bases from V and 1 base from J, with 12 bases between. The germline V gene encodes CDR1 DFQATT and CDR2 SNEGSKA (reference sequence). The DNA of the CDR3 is TGCAGTGCTACCGAGGTTGTGGGCACAGATACGCAGTATTTT. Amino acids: CSATEVVGTDTQYF.

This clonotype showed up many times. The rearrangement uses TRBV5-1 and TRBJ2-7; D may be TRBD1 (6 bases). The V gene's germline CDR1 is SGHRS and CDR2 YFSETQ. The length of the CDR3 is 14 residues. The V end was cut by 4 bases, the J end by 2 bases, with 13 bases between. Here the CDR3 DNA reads TGCGCCAGCAGCGTTGAACAGGGTCCCTACGAGCAGTACTTC. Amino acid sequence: CASSVEQGPYEQYF.

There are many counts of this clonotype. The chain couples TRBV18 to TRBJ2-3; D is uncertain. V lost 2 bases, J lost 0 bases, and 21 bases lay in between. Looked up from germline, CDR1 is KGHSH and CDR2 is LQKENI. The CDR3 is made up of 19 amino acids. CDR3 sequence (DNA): TGTGCCAGCTCACCAAGTTTGTCTCTTGAAGCGCCAAGCACAGATACGCAGTATTTT. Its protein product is CASSPSLSLEAPSTDTQYF. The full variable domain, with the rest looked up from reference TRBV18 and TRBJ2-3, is NAGVMQNPRHLVRRRGQEARLRCSPMKGHSHVYWYRQLPEEGLKFMVYLQKENIIDESGMPKERFSAEFPKEGPSILRIQQVVRGDSAAYFCASSPSLSLEAPSTDTQYFGPGTRLTVL.

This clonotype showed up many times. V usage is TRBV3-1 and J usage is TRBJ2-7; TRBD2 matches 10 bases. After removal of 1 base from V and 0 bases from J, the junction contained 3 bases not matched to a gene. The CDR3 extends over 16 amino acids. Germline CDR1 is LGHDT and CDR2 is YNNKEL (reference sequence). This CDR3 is CASSQGLAGNSYEQYF. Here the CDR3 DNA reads TGTGCCAGCAGCCAAGGACTAGCGGGCAACTCCTACGAGCAGTACTTC.

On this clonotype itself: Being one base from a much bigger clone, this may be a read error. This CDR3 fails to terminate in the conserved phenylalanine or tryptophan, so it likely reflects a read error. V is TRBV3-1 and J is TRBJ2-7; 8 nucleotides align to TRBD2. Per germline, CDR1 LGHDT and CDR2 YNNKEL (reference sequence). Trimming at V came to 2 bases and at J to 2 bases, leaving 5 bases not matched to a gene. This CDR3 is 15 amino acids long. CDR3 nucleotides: TGTGCCAGCAGCCAAACTAGCGGACCAACCTACGAGCAGTACTAC. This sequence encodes CASSQTSGPTYEQYY.

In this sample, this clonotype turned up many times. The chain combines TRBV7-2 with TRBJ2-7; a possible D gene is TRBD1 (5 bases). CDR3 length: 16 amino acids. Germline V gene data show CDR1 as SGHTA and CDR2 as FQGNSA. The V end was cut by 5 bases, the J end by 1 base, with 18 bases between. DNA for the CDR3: TGTGCCAGCAGCCCAACCGGCCGAACAGGATCCTACGAGCAGTACTTC. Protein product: CASSPTGRTGSYEQYF.

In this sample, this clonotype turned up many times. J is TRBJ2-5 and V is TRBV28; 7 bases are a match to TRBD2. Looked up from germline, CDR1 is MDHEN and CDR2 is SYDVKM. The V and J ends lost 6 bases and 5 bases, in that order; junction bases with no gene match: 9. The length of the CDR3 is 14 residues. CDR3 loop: CASSPTGGSETQYF. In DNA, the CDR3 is TGTGCCAGCAGCCCCACTGGCGGGAGTGAGACCCAGTACTTC.

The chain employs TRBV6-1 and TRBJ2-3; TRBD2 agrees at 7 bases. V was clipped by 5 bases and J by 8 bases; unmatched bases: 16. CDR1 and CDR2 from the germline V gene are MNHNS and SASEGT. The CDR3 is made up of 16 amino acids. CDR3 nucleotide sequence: TGTGCCAGCAGTTGGGGGGGTCCTACGGCGGGTGTTACGCAGTATTTT. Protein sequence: CASSWGGPTAGVTQYF.

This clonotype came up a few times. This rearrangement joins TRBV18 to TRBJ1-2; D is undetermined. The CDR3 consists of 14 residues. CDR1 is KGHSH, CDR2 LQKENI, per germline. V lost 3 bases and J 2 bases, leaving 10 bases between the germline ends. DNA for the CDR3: TGTGCCAGCTCACCCCAGTCGGCGAACTATGGCTACACCTTC. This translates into CASSPQSANYGYTF.

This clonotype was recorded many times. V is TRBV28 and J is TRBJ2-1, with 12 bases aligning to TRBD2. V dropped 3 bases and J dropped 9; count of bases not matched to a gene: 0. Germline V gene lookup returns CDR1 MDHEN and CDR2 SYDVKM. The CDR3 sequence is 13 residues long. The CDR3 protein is CASSLTSGSEQFF. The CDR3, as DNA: TGTGCCAGCAGTTTGACTAGCGGGAGTGAGCAGTTCTTC.

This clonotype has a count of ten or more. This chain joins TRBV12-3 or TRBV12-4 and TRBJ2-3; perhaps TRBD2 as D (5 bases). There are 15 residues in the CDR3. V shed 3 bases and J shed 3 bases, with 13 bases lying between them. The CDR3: CASSFSARGTDTQYF. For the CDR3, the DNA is TGTGCCAGCAGTTTTAGCGCCCGGGGAACAGATACGCAGTATTTT.

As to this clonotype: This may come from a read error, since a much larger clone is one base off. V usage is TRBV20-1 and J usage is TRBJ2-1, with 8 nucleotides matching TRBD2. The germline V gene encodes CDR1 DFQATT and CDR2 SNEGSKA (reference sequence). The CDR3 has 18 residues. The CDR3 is CSARFGAGGLGGVDEQSF. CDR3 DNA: TGCAGTGCTAGATTCGGGGCGGGAGGATTAGGGGGTGTTGATGAGCAGTCCTTC.